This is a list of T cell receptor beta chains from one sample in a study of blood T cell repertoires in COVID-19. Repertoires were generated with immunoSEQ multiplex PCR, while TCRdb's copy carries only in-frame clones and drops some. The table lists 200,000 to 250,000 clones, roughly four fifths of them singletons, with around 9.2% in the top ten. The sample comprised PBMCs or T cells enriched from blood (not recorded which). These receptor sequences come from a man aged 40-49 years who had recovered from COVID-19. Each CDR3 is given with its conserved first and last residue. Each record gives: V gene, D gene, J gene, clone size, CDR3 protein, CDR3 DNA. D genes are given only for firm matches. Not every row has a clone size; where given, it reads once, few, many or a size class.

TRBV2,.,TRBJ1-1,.,CASSDGGTNTEAFF,TGTGCCAGCAGTGATGGCGGCACGAACACTGAAGCTTTCTTT
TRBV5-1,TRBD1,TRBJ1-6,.,CASSSQGAGGSPLHF,TGCGCCAGCAGCTCACAGGGGGCGGGGGGTTCACCCCTCCACTTT
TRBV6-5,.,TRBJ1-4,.,CASSYRGGLSLFF,TGTGCCAGCAGTTATCGGGGGGGTCTGTCACTGTTTTTT
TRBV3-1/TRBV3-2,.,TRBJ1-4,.,CASSPETKGEKLFF,TGTGCCAGCAGCCCCGAAACGAAGGGGGAAAAACTGTTTTTT
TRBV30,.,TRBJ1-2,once,CAWKGRANGYTF,TGTGCCTGGAAGGGGAGGGCCAATGGCTACACCTTC
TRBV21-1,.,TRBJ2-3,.,CASSPYREIADTQYF,TGTGCCAGCAGTCCTTACAGGGAAATTGCAGATACGCAGTATTTT
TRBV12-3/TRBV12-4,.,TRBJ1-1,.,CASSSGGNTEAFF,TGTGCCAGCAGTTCGGGGGGGAACACTGAAGCTTTCTTT
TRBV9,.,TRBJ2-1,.,CASSVGQTVGNEQFF,TGTGCCAGCAGCGTAGGTCAGACAGTTGGGAATGAGCAGTTCTTC
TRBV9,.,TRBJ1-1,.,CASSGLTANTEAFF,TGTGCCAGCAGCGGATTGACAGCGAACACTGAAGCTTTCTTT
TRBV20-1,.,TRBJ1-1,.,CSARAGAGAFF,TGCAGTGCTAGAGCCGGAGCGGGGGCTTTCTTT
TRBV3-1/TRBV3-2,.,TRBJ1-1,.,CASSQRGINTEAFF,TGTGCCAGCAGCCAACGGGGGATTAACACTGAAGCTTTCTTT
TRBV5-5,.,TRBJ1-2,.,CASSLDTETYGYTF,TGTGCCAGCAGCTTGGATACAGAGACCTATGGCTACACCTTC
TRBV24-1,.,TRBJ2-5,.,CATSEANRVQETQYF,TGTGCCACCAGTGAGGCCAACAGGGTCCAAGAGACCCAGTACTTC
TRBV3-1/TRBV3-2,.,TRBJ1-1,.,CASSQGNGPGWSEAFF,TGTGCCAGCAGCCAAGGTAATGGTCCAGGGTGGTCTGAAGCTTTCTTT
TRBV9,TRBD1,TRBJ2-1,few,CASSVGQGTVFNEQFF,TGTGCCAGCAGCGTTGGACAGGGAACCGTTTTCAATGAGCAGTTCTTC
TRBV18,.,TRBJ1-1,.,CASSPRQDGAFF,TGTGCCAGCTCACCAAGGCAGGATGGAGCTTTCTTT
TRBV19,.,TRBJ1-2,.,CASSIVAGGDYGYTF,TGTGCCAGTAGTATAGTGGCCGGAGGCGACTATGGCTACACCTTC
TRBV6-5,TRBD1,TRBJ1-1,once,CASRPQGRRMEAFF,TGTGCCAGCAGACCACAGGGGCGGCGCATGGAAGCTTTCTTT
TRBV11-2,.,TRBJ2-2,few,CASSSEPSRELFF,TGTGCCAGCAGCTCCGAGCCCTCCCGAGAGCTGTTTTTT
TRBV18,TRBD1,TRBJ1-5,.,CASSPTGSGNQPQHF,TGTGCCAGCTCCCCGACAGGGTCCGGCAATCAGCCCCAGCATTTT
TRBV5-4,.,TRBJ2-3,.,CASSLEGAGTDTQYF,TGTGCCAGCAGCTTGGAGGGAGCGGGCACAGATACGCAGTATTTT
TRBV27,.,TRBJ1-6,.,CASSFGGRNSPLHF,TGTGCCAGCAGTTTCGGGGGGCGAAATTCACCCCTCCACTTT
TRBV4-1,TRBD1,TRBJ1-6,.,CASSQVSISSGTGAKKAPLHF,TGCGCCAGCAGCCAAGTTAGTATTAGTTCCGGGACAGGGGCGAAGAAGGCACCCCTCCACTTT
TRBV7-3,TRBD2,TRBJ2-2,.,CASSLGTTYGELFF,TGTGCCAGCAGCCTAGGGACTACCTACGGGGAGCTGTTTTTT
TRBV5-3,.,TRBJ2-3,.,CARSPKLSTDTQYF,TGTGCCAGAAGCCCTAAATTAAGCACAGATACGCAGTATTTT
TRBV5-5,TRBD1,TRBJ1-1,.,CASSVQGTNAEAFF,TGTGCCAGCAGCGTACAGGGGACCAACGCTGAAGCTTTCTTT
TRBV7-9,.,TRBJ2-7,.,CASSFGVAAGEQYF,TGTGCCAGCAGCTTTGGGGTTGCGGCGGGCGAGCAGTACTTC
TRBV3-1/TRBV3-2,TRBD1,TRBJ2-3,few,CASSLGQGHTDTQYF,TGTGCCAGCAGCCTGGGACAGGGCCACACAGATACGCAGTATTTT
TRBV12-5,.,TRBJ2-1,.,CASGLASRGRDDNEQFF,TGTGCTAGTGGTTTGGCGTCAAGGGGGAGGGACGACAATGAGCAGTTCTTC
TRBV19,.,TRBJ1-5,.,CASSIEEAPNQPQHF,TGTGCCAGTAGTATTGAGGAAGCTCCGAATCAGCCCCAGCATTTT
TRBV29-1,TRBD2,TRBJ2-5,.,CSVVFLGGQETQYF,TGCAGCGTGGTCTTTTTGGGGGGGCAAGAGACCCAGTACTTC
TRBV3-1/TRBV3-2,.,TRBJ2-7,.,CASSQGGFYEQYF,TGTGCCAGCAGCCAAGGCGGATTCTACGAGCAGTACTTC
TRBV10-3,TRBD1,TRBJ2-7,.,CAISWGQGGYEQYF,TGTGCCATCAGTTGGGGACAGGGTGGCTACGAGCAGTACTTC